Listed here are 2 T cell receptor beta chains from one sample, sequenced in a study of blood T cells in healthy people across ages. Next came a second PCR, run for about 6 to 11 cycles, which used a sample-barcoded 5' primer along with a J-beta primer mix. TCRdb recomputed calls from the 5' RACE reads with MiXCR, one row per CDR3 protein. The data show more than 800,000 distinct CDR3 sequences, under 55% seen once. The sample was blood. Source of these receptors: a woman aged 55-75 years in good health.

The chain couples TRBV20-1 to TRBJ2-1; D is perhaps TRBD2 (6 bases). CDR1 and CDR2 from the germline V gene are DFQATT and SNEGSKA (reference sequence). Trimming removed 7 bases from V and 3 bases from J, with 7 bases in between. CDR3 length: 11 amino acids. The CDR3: CSGRDYNEQFF. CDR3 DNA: TGCAGTGGGAGGGACTACAATGAGCAGTTCTTC.

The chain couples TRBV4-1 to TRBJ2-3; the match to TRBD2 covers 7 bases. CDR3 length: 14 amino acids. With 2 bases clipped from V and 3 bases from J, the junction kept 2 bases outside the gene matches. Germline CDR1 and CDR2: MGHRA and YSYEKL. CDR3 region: CASSQPRGTDTQYF. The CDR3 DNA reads TGCGCCAGCAGCCAACCGCGGGGGACAGATACGCAGTATTTT.